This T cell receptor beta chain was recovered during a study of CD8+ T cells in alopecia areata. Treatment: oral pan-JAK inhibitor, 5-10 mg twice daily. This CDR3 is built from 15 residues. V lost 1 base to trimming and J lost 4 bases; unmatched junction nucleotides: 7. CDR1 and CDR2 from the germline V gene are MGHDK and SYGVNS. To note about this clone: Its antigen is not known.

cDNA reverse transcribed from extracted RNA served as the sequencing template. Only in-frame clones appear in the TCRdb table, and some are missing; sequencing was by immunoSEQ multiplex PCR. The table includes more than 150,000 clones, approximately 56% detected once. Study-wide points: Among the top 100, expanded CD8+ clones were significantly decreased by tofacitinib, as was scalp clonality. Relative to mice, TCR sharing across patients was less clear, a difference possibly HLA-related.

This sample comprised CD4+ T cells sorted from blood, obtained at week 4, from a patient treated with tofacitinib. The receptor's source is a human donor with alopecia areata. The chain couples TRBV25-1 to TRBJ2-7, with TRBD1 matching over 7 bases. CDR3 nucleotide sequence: TGTGCCAGCAGTGAATTTAACAGGGGCAAATACGAGCAGTACTTC. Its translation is CASSEFNRGKYEQYF.